This TCR beta chain was observed in a study of cytomegalovirus exposure and HLA in healthy donors (dated by TCRdb to 2017 to 2019). Some background on the complete study: According to an earlier analysis of 587 of the donors, about 179 million T cells yielded 117 million unique TCR beta sequences and around 300 Gb of sequence data. HLA typing covered class I and class II loci at four-digit resolution. Donor age, sex, ethnicity and CMV serostatus were compiled together with the repertoire data. In a later genetic analysis, genome-wide SNP genotypes for about 55% of the 666 donors were used, and that subset was treated as a discovery cohort. About 280 gigabases of sequencing data and around 87 million unique TCR sequences were included in an early release covering roughly 600 HLA-typed donors. Across 300 to 400 genotyped donors of the cohort, an average of roughly 200,000 unique TCR beta nucleotide sequences per donor were sequenced, and around 19% of those sequences were non-productive. The study aimed to test whether cataloging public T cell receptors could reveal signatures of past pathogen exposure. Every repertoire in the discovery cohort had been generated on one and the same sequencing platform. The study used immunosequencing to profile the T cell repertoires of several hundred subjects and linked those repertoires to cytomegalovirus serostatus. About five DR-DQ haplotypes were treated as single units for association and clustering because of strong linkage in the cohort. The later analysis used no new phenotypic data to find candidate immune exposures, relying instead on TCR beta sequences and their occurrence across donors. To decide whether each TCR beta V gene segment behaved as functional or pseudogenic, an earlier analysis of 587 of the donors relied on high-throughput TCR beta sequencing. Of the approximately 370 genotyped donors, 70% to 90% were placed in the genetic ancestry cluster associated with self-reported Caucasian donors. To predict cytomegalovirus infection status, the study combined high-throughput TCR immunosequencing, statistical association of individual TCRs with disease status, and machine learning. Typing coverage varied by locus: roughly 620-640 donors for A, B, C, DRB1 and DQB1; approximately 500 for DQA1; more than 600 for DPA1; approximately 490 for DPB1. To study patterns of TCR occurrence, a later analysis re-analyzed previously published TCR beta repertoires from 666 donors and added high-resolution HLA genotyping. A separate validation cohort of about 110 different subjects was used in addition to the roughly 670-subject first cohort. General findings and caveats noted by the study authors: Linkage disequilibrium might explain the correlated functional status among segregating V segments, but an unknown experimental factor could not be ruled out. The study listed 150 to 200 TCR beta chains as associated with cytomegalovirus. Because HLA typing was unavailable for some donors at each locus, only the typed subset was used in association tests. For the cohort, immune exposure information was limited to CMV serostatus. Roughly uniform sequencing depth across donors was assumed in presence/absence analyses, although this assumption may not hold. The sequencing pipeline was judged likely to have produced a cluster of highly shared sequence variants as a technical artifact. The cohort was sequenced for TCR beta chains only, and without alpha or paired-chain data the features that could be detected were limited. According to a later analysis, most CMV-associated TCR beta chains appeared to be HLA-restricted, and the HLA associations seemed to be driven largely by CMV exposure. A later genetic analysis associated a missense DCLRE1C variant with V-gene and J-gene trimming of TCR beta chains, and an independent cohort replicated the association. In vitro tests confirmed that three of the cytomegalovirus-associated TCR beta chains recognize cytomegalovirus antigens. Compared with equally common non-associated chains, HLA-associated TCR beta chains in a later analysis were more clonally expanded and had lower generation probabilities. A later analysis reported that several top co-occurrence clusters appeared linked to parvovirus B19, influenza, CMV and Epstein-Barr virus. Approximately 18 rarely observed V segments, including chromosome 9 orphons, were excluded from the earlier analysis of several hundred of the donors because counts were too low. The classifier was reported to diagnose cytomegalovirus status with high specificity and sensitivity in both the original cohort and the validation cohort. Most TCR sequences were observed very rarely across donors, whereas some public TCRs were present in many individuals. According to a later genetic analysis, donors in an Asian-associated ancestry cluster had fewer N-insertions in productive TCRs than the approximately 710-donor mean. Broadly in line with IMGT annotations, most TCR beta V segments showed up in productive rearrangements about 90% or about 30% of the time in an earlier analysis of 450 to 600 of the donors. A later analysis found that TCR association rates varied across HLA loci, with DRB1 alleles showing the most associated TCRs and HLA-C alleles the fewest. A further reported finding was that TCR beta sequences accurately predicted the HLA-A and HLA-B alleles for most subjects in the first cohort. When HLA alleles, especially DR and DQ, strongly co-occurred, TCR associations were difficult to assign to individual alleles. The authors suggested that the approach could potentially be extended to other disease states and immunological phenotypes. Specific HLA alleles were associated with around 18,000 TCR beta sequences at a false discovery rate of 0.05 in a later analysis.

Library method: the immunoSEQ multiplex PCR assay. A mixture of 60 forward primers for TCR Vbeta segments and 13 reverse primers for TCR Jbeta segments was used in the multiplex PCR. A multiplex PCR assay on genomic DNA amplified the CDR3 region of rearranged TCR beta genes. Amplified TCR beta libraries were sequenced as 87-base-pair reads on the Illumina HiSeq System. The original methods were these. In a later analysis, roughly 80 million unique TCR beta chains were counted across the approximately 640 repertoires, and roughly 11 million of these chains were shared by at least two donors. Raw reads were error-corrected and collapsed into unique sequences with a nearest-neighbor algorithm that merged closely related sequences to remove PCR and sequencing errors. V, D and J gene segments were assigned by aligning CDR3 sequences to IMGT reference sequences. For a sequence to be retained, a match of at least six nucleotides to both a V gene segment and a J gene segment was required. Rearrangements were classified as productive when the CDR3 lacked stop codons and remained in frame with V and J, and all other rearrangements were classified as non-productive. CDR3 was defined according to IMGT convention as the region running from the second conserved V-encoded cysteine to the conserved J-encoded phenylalanine. The earlier analysis of fewer than 700 of the donors excluded sequences that lacked an unambiguous match to a single V gene segment. In an earlier analysis of several hundred of the donors, V segments were called functional above 56.7% productive rearrangements and were called segregating when the between-donor standard deviation exceeded 5%. A statistical classification framework was developed to diagnose cytomegalovirus status using the catalog of TCR beta chain sequences. V and J gene assignment, in a later analysis, came from comparing TCR nucleotide sequences with IMGT/GENE-DB human TR gene sequences. A later analysis assigned CDR3 sequences and most-parsimonious VDJ recombination scenarios with the TCRdist pipeline. In a later analysis, each TCR beta chain was defined by its CDR3 amino acid sequence together with its V-gene family, and reads without a unique V-gene family were excluded. In a later analysis, nearly 600 highly shared, low-generation-probability nucleotide sequences were removed to address suspected cross-contamination and a sequencing artifact. In a later analysis, a clonal expansion index for each public chain was calculated from normalized within-repertoire ranks of inferred template counts. A later analysis computed generation probabilities with a VDJ recombination model fitted to out-of-frame rearrangements, and checked the results against IGoR. In a later analysis, TCR-TCR, TCR-HLA and TCR-CMV co-occurrence was scored with hypergeometric tests, and a repertoire-size bias correction was applied to TCR pairs. A later analysis estimated false discovery rates by permuting HLA or CMV assignments 20 times. A later analysis grouped co-occurring TCRs with DBSCAN, adding TCRdist sequence similarity when clustering within HLA-allele-positive subsets. Co-occurrence clustering excluded repertoires with fewer than 30,000 or more than 120,000 public chains, plus five with anomalous nucleotide sharing. The clones in this table, taken by TCRdb from immuneACCESS, are in-frame only. Not every clone is retained; where verified, under half of the shortfall comes from an unresolved V gene, and the cause of the rest is unknown. Clone size and the V and J calls come from that table; the DNA yielded D and trimming. The sample yields 95,000 to 150,000 clones; more than 60% were counted once. In total, the top ten clones hold around 4% of the sample.

With respect to this clone: Its antigen is still unknown. Nothing much larger sits one base from this clone, and base qualities are not available.

The cohort comprised 666 healthy bone marrow donors. Cohort members were all nominally healthy when sampled, although unrecorded immune exposures were likely present. The donor was CMV seronegative and was included in the group of several hundred seronegative cohort members. A peripheral blood sample was collected from each donor, and TCR beta sequencing was performed on peripheral blood mononuclear cells. Genomic DNA extraction from the blood cell samples was performed with the Qiagen DNeasy Blood Extraction Kit. Material: PBMCs. This clonotype was sampled from a woman in her thirties or forties in good health and CMV-seronegative.

DNA sequence: TGTGCCAGCAGTTTCGGCGGGAGGAACAATGAGCAGTTCTTC. Its product reads: CASSFGGRNNEQFF. The V and J genes are TRBV28 and TRBJ2-1; TRBD2 aligns with 8 central bases. CDR1 and CDR2, looked up from the germline V gene, are MDHEN and SYDVKM. The V end gives up 3 bases and the J end 5 bases, leaving 3 bases in the junction not matched to a gene. The CDR3 covers 14 residues, taking in both the cysteine and the phenylalanine. Only the CDR3 portion is preserved as DNA: 42 bases, with reading frame beginning at the first base. The reference TRBV28 and TRBJ2-1 proteins fill in what lies around the CDR3, so the full variable domain reads DVKVTQSSRYLVKRTGEKVFLECVQDMDHENMFWYRQDPGLGLRLIYFSYDVKMKEKGDIPEGYSVSREKKERFSLILESASTNQTSMYLCASSFGGRNNEQFFGPGTRLTVL.